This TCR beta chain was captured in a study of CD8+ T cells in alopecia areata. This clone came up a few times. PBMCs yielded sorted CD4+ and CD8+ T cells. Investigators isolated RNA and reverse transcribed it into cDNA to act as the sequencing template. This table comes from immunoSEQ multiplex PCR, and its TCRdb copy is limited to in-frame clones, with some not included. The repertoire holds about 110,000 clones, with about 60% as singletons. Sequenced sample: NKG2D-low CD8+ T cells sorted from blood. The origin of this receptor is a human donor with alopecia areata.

CDR3 nucleotides: TGCAGCGTTGAAGTGGGGGGGGGTCAGCCCCAGCATTTT. Its translation is CSVEVGGGQPQHF. The rearrangement uses TRBV29-1 and TRBJ1-5; tentatively, D is TRBD1 (5 bases). Germline assignment: CDR1 SQVTM and CDR2 ANQGSEA. V was pared by 1 base and J by 6 bases, with 10 bases between. The CDR3 spans 13 residues.